This T cell receptor (beta chain) was profiled in a study of a mutant IDH1 vaccine in newly diagnosed glioma. Study at large: The initiation of vaccination occurred 4-6 weeks after radiotherapy alone, or with temozolomide cycles.

TCRdb's table, derived via immunoSEQ multiplex PCR, lists solely in-frame clones and lacks some. The table shows roughly 60,000 clones, with approximately 80% occurring only once. As concerns this clone: Its specificity is not known.

CDR3 length equals 12 residues. Trimming removed 7 bases at V and 11 bases at J, with 16 bases between. Per the germline V gene, CDR1 is SGHTS and CDR2 is YDEGEE. Time point denoted: week 11, during vaccination. Every vaccination contained 300 ug of the mutant IDH1 20-mer peptide and was paired with topical imiquimod. Sequenced here: PBMCs, sampled from a glioma patient whose treatment included an IDH1 peptide vaccine. The sequence derives from a man under 40 with glioma. This chain joins TRBV5-8 and TRBJ2-1; D is unresolved. The CDR3 DNA reads as TGTGCCAGCCAGCTTGTAACAGCGAAGCAGTTCTTC. Translating it yields CASQLVTAKQFF.